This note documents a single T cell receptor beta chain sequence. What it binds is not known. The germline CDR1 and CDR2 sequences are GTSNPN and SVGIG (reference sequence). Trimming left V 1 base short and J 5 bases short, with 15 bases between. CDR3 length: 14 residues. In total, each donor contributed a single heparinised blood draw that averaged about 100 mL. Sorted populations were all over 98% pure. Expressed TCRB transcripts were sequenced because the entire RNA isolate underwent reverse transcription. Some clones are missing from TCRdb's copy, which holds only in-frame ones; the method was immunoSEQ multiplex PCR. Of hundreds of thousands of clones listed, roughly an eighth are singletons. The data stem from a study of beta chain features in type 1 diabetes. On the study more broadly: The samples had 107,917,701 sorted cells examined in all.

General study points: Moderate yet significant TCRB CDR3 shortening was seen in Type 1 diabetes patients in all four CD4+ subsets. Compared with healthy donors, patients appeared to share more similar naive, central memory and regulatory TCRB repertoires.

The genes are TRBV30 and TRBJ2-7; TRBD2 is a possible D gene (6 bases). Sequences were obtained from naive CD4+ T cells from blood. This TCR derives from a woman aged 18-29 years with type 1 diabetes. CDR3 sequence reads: CAWSGGGILNEQYF. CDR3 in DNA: TGTGCCTGGAGTGGTGGGGGGATACTAAACGAGCAGTACTTC.